One and the same sample provided the 22 T cell receptor beta chains below, sequenced in a study of OX40 agonist ivuxolimab in advanced cancers. Profiling relied on immunoSEQ multiplex PCR, and the TCRdb table lists in-frame clones only, not all of them. Among under 85,000 clones listed, less than 85% were seen once. This sample comprised CD4+ or CD8+ T cells sorted from blood, obtained in a trial of the OX40 agonist ivuxolimab. Receptor source: an adult with an advanced solid tumor such as melanoma, head and neck, liver or kidney cancer.

This sequence joins TRBV7-3 and TRBJ2-1; the D gene is possibly TRBD2 (5 bases). The germline V and J ends were trimmed by 5 bases and 7 bases, with 6 bases remaining between them. Looked up from germline, CDR1 is SGHTA and CDR2 is FQGTGA. There are 11 residues in the CDR3. CDR3 region: CASSGGNEQFF. The CDR3 DNA reads as TGTGCCAGCAGCGGAGGTAATGAGCAGTTCTTC.

J is TRBJ1-4 and V is TRBV2, with 10 nucleotides matching TRBD1. J lost 3 bases, V lost 5 bases, and 6 bases had no gene match. The CDR3 extends over 16 amino acids. Germline V lookup: CDR1 SNHLY, CDR2 FYNNEI. CDR3 sequence (DNA): TGTGCCAGCAGTCGACAGGGGGCGCAATCTAATGAAAAACTGTTTTTT. Translation: CASSRQGAQSNEKLFF.

The chain uses TRBV30 and TRBJ1-6; TRBD1 might be the D (5 bases). V lost 4 bases and J lost 9, with 13 bases in between. The V gene's germline CDR1 is GTSNPN and CDR2 SVGIG (reference sequence). There are 13 residues in the CDR3. For the CDR3, the DNA is TGTGCCTGGACCGGAGACAGTTCTTCACCCCTCCACTTT. Its translation is CAWTGDSSSPLHF.

The gene calls are TRBV19 and TRBJ1-2; no clear D. From germline, CDR1 is LNHDA and CDR2 SQIVND (reference sequence). V shed 1 base and J shed 5 bases, with 8 bases lying between them. This CDR3 contains 13 residues. CDR3 protein: CASSIAVAYGYTF. DNA of the CDR3: TGTGCCAGTAGTATAGCGGTCGCATATGGCTACACCTTC.

The chain employs TRBV19 and TRBJ1-1, with 9 bases matching TRBD1. Germline V CDR1 and CDR2: LNHDA, SQIVND (reference sequence). The CDR3 is 15 residues long. The J segment lost 6 bases and the V segment lost 5 bases, leaving 10 bases of the junction unmatched. The DNA of the CDR3 is TGTGCCAGTAGTCTAAACAGGGGGCGCATCCCTGAAGCTTTCTTT. This gives the protein CASSLNRGRIPEAFF.

CDR3 bases: TGTGCCAGCAGCCCAGGGGGTTGGCAGCCGAACACCGGGGAGCTGTTTTTT. This encodes CASSPGGWQPNTGELFF. This chain links TRBV11-2 with TRBJ2-2; TRBD1 matches at 7 bases. The CDR3 is 17 amino acids. Germline V CDR1 and CDR2: SGHAT, FQNNGV. With 5 bases clipped from V and 0 bases from J, the junction kept 9 bases outside the gene matches.

The rearrangement links TRBV5-1 to TRBJ2-7, with no clear D. Germline V gene data show CDR1 as SGHRS and CDR2 as YFSETQ. CDR3 length: 15 amino acids. Trimming shortened V by 0 bases and J by 0 bases, and 10 bases separated the two germline ends. For the CDR3, the DNA is TGCGCCAGCAGCTTGGAGGTGGGGTTCTCCTACGAGCAGTACTTC. This encodes CASSLEVGFSYEQYF.

The V gene is TRBV6-5, the J gene TRBJ1-5; D is unclear. Per germline, CDR1 MNHEY and CDR2 SVGAGI. CDR3 size: 13 residues. V lost 2 bases, J lost 5 bases, and 7 bases lay in between. The CDR3 region has the DNA TGTGCCAGCAGTTACCAGATTTATCAGCCCCAGCATTTT. It codes for CASSYQIYQPQHF.

The rearrangement uses TRBV11-3 and TRBJ2-7, with D uncertain. The CDR3 has 12 amino acids. The ends were cut back, 4 bases at V and 9 bases at J, with 13 bases in the middle. Germline CDR1 reads SGHNT; CDR2 reads YENEEA. CDR3: CASSSTTWVQYF. In DNA, the CDR3 is TGTGCCAGCAGCTCGACCACATGGGTGCAGTACTTC.

The V call is TRBV7-8, the J call TRBJ1-2, with 9 bases fitting TRBD1. CDR3 length equals 14 residues. Trimming at V came to 1 base and at J to 5 bases, leaving 2 bases not matched to a gene. Germline CDR1 and CDR2: SGHVS and FQNEAQ. The chain's CDR3 is CASSLEGQGYGYTF. The DNA for the CDR3 is TGTGCCAGCAGCTTAGAGGGACAGGGTTATGGCTACACCTTC.

This sequence joins TRBV7-2 and TRBJ2-7; TRBD2 matches 8 bases. This CDR3 is 14 amino acids long. Germline CDR1 SGHTA, CDR2 FQGNSA. With V trimmed by 3 bases and J by 2 bases, 3 bases remained unmatched. The DNA for the CDR3 is TGTGCCAGCAGCTTTGCGGGAGGAACCTACGAGCAGTACTTC. Its translation: CASSFAGGTYEQYF.

The chain combines TRBV10-1 with TRBJ1-2; tentatively, D is TRBD1 (6 bases). This CDR3 spans 12 amino acids. CDR1 and CDR2 from the germline V gene are WNHNN and SYGVQD (reference sequence). Trimming removed 5 bases at V and 5 bases at J, with 9 bases between. For the CDR3, the DNA is TGCGCCAGCAGTCCGGACAGATATGGCTACACCTTC. This translates into CASSPDRYGYTF.

The genes are TRBV11-2 and TRBJ2-5, with TRBD2 identical over 9 bases. Germline values: CDR1 SGHAT, CDR2 FQNNGV. This CDR3 has 16 amino acids. J gave up 4 bases and V 2 bases, and 8 bases lay outside the gene matches. The DNA for the CDR3 is TGTGCCAGCAGCTTACGCGGCGGGGGGGAGGGAGAGACCCAGTACTTC. Translating it yields CASSLRGGGEGETQYF.

This clone has only one observation. The CDR3 DNA follows: TGTGCCAGTAACCCGGGGCGATCTGGTACGCAGTATTTT. Translating it yields CASNPGRSGTQYF. J is TRBJ2-3 and V is TRBV19, with D possibly called TRBD1 or TRBD2 (5 bases each). The CDR3 length is 13 residues. Germline CDR1 is LNHDA and CDR2 is SQIVND (reference sequence). Trimming left V 7 bases short and J 8 bases short, with 16 bases between.

The CDR3 reads CASNRGSTEAFF. Written as DNA, the CDR3 is TGTGCCAGCAACAGGGGTAGCACTGAAGCTTTCTTT. V is TRBV11-3 and J is TRBJ1-1; 7 nucleotides line up with TRBD1. The CDR3 extends over 12 amino acids. V trimming: 7 bases; J trimming: 4 bases; junction bases outside the gene matches: 3. Looked up from germline, CDR1 is SGHNT and CDR2 is YENEEA.

V gene TRBV5-1 combines with J gene TRBJ2-5, with a tentative D call TRBD2 (6 bases). Germline-derived CDR1 and CDR2 are SGHRS and YFSETQ. V lost 2 bases and J 0 bases, leaving 11 bases between the germline ends. The CDR3 extends over 15 amino acids. The CDR3 sequence is CASSFSAGNQETQYF. Written as DNA, the CDR3 is TGCGCCAGCAGCTTTAGCGCGGGGAACCAAGAGACCCAGTACTTC.

As concerns this clone: At one boundary the junction diverges from the germline segment, which might be a read error. The rearrangement links TRBV28 to TRBJ1-6; maybe TRBD1 (5 bases). The CDR3 contains 15 residues. Germline assignment: CDR1 MDHEN and CDR2 SYDVKM. The CDR3 nucleotides are TGTGCCAGCAGGGGAGGGGTAACGGGTAATTCACCCCCCCACTTT. It translates to CASRGGVTGNSPPHF.

The V call is TRBV14, the J call TRBJ1-2, with D maybe TRBD1 (5 bases). Looked up from germline, CDR1 is SGHDN and CDR2 is FVKESK. The CDR3 spans 14 residues. V lost 4 bases to trimming and J lost 4 bases, with 13 bases between them. This CDR3 is CASSLRARGYGYTF. The CDR3 DNA reads as TGTGCCAGCAGCCTCAGGGCGAGGGGCTATGGCTACACCTTC.

The V and J genes are TRBV28 and TRBJ2-7; D unclear. Between the trimmed V and J ends, which lost 3 bases and 3 bases, there was a span of 9 bases. Germline V gives CDR1 MDHEN, CDR2 SYDVKM. CDR3 length: 13 residues. The CDR3 is CASSFTSNYEQYF. The DNA of the CDR3 is TGTGCCAGCAGTTTCACCTCTAACTACGAGCAGTACTTC.

The chain employs TRBV19 and TRBJ2-7; possible D gene TRBD2, 6 bases. This CDR3 has 15 residues. Germline V gene data show CDR1 as LNHDA and CDR2 as SQIVND (reference sequence). V lost 7 bases and J 1 base, leaving 17 bases between the germline ends. The CDR3 sequence: CASMEGSGPSYEQYF. CDR3 sequence (DNA): TGTGCCAGTATGGAGGGCAGCGGACCTTCCTACGAGCAGTACTTC.

The rearrangement joins TRBV27 to TRBJ1-2; 9 positions agree with TRBD1. Germline V lookup: CDR1 MNHEY, CDR2 SMNVEV (reference sequence). The CDR3 extends over 15 amino acids. After removal of 5 bases from V and 6 bases from J, the junction contained 10 bases not matched to a gene. CDR3 in amino acids: CASSLLGTGINGYTF. Written as DNA, the CDR3 is TGTGCCAGCAGTCTACTCGGGACAGGGATAAATGGCTACACCTTC.

V and J are TRBV7-9 and TRBJ2-7; 10 positions agree with TRBD1. This CDR3 is 15 amino acids long. V lost 5 bases, J lost 7 bases, and 11 bases stayed unmatched. From germline, CDR1 is SEHNR and CDR2 FQNEAQ (reference sequence). DNA of the CDR3: TGTGCCAGCAGCCAAGCCGGGACAGGGGTGTTGGAGCAGTACTTC. Its protein is CASSQAGTGVLEQYF.